The clone carrying this TCR beta chain appeared a few times. Antigen specificity is unknown. Sequencing targeted expressed TCRB transcripts, as all isolated RNA had been reverse transcribed. The protocol was immunoSEQ multiplex PCR, while the TCRdb copy is restricted to in-frame clones and leaves out a portion. The sample includes around 600,000 clones, under 15% of them seen just once. This record comes from a study of beta chain features in type 1 diabetes. There was one heparinised blood draw per donor, averaging roughly 110 mL. Via CD45RO/CCR7/CD25/CD127/CD95/CD27, cells of the CD4+ naive, central memory, regulatory and stem cell-like memory subsets were sorted. The authors obtained over 95% purity in all sorted populations. General study results and limits: Type 1 diabetes patients had TCRB CDR3s that were shorter (moderately but significantly so) in all four CD4+ subsets.

This CDR3 contains 13 residues. Germline V gene lookup returns CDR1 LGHNA and CDR2 YSLEER. The V end was cut by 0 bases, the J end by 4 bases, with 6 bases between. This TCR was sampled from a man younger than 40 with type 1 diabetes. The chain combines TRBV4-3 with TRBJ1-1; D call uncertain. The sequenced material came from naive CD4+ T cells from blood. The CDR3, as DNA: TGCGCCAGCAGCCAAGAGGGGTTCACTGAAGCTTTCTTT. This encodes CASSQEGFTEAFF.